This T cell receptor beta chain was retrieved from a study of shared clonotypes between healthy human individuals. Study-wide results and caveats: Larger richness was generally estimated for naive than memory subsets.

With regard to this clone: Its antigen is not known.

A deep-level run was used for the assay. For sorted subsets, roughly 210 ng DNA per replicate equaled 30,000 or so T cell genomes. Only in-frame clones appear in the TCRdb table, and some are missing; sequencing was by immunoSEQ multiplex PCR. Here the sample spans millions of clones, approximately 95% being singletons. Trimming cost V 0 bases and J 5 bases; bases outside gene matches: 7. CDR1 is LGHNA, CDR2 YSLEER, per germline. This CDR3 contains 16 residues. Splitting the CD4+ cells yielded a CD45RA+ naive subset and a CD45RA-negative memory subset. The sample taken for sequencing was naive CD4+ T cells from PBMCs. Subset of the sample: CD45RA+ positively selected. V and J are TRBV4-3 and TRBJ2-3; 8 bases align to TRBD2. The receptor comes from a man between 18 and 29 years old in good health. Some clones in this sample may be carry-over from other donors' samples. CDR3 protein: CASSQEGSGGLDTQYF. The CDR3 region has the DNA TGCGCCAGCAGCCAAGAAGGGAGCGGGGGACTAGATACGCAGTATTTT.